Listed below are T cell receptor beta chains from one sample, sequenced in a study of blood T cell repertoires in COVID-19. The protocol was immunoSEQ multiplex PCR, while the TCRdb copy is restricted to in-frame clones and leaves out a portion. The table records about 140,000 clones, 84% of them present only once. The specimen sequenced was peripheral blood. These receptor sequences come from a human donor in a cohort sampled during active COVID-19. Both conserved end residues are part of each CDR3. D genes are given only for firm matches. The size of a clone is reported for some rows only, either as once, few or many, or as a class for expanded clones.

d_gene,v_gene,abundance,j_gene,len,CDR3aa,CDR3nt
NA,TRBV5-1,NA,TRBJ1-2,13,CASSLDRNYGYTF,TGCGCCAGCAGCTTGGACCGGAACTATGGCTACACCTTC
TRBD1,TRBV28,few,TRBJ1-2,12,CASRLTGGGYTF,TGTGCCAGCAGGCTGACAGGGGGTGGCTACACCTTC
TRBD1,TRBV6-5,NA,TRBJ2-1,15,CASSYSDRGHNEQFF,TGTGCCAGCAGTTACTCCGACAGGGGGCATAATGAGCAGTTCTTC
TRBD1,TRBV27,NA,TRBJ2-3,15,CASSPKDRATDTQYF,TGTGCCAGCAGTCCGAAGGACAGGGCGACAGATACGCAGTATTTT
TRBD1,TRBV6-6,NA,TRBJ1-2,17,CASSPQGLQGIIYGYTF,TGTGCCAGCAGTCCCCAAGGATTACAGGGGATAATCTATGGCTACACCTTC
TRBD1,TRBV5-6,NA,TRBJ1-1,17,CASSRTRDSRMNTEAFF,TGTGCCAGCAGCCGTACCCGGGACAGTCGGATGAACACTGAAGCTTTCTTT
NA,TRBV5-4,NA,TRBJ2-1,15,CASSSPKGVYNEQFF,TGTGCCAGCAGCTCCCCAAAGGGGGTCTACAATGAGCAGTTCTTC
TRBD1,TRBV28,NA,TRBJ1-1,12,CATYPQGTEAFF,TGTGCCACTTACCCACAGGGGACTGAAGCTTTCTTT
NA,TRBV23-1,NA,TRBJ2-7,13,CASRIRGSYEQYF,TGCGCCAGCCGAATTCGGGGATCCTACGAGCAGTACTTC
NA,TRBV19,NA,TRBJ1-4,14,CASGTGSGNEKLFF,TGTGCCAGTGGAACAGGGAGTGGGAATGAAAAACTGTTTTTT
TRBD2,TRBV6-4,NA,TRBJ2-1,14,CASSASGGPNEQFF,TGTGCCAGCAGCGCTAGCGGGGGGCCGAATGAGCAGTTCTTC
TRBD1,TRBV11-2,NA,TRBJ1-2,13,CASRNTGDYGYTF,TGTGCCAGCAGGAATACAGGGGACTATGGCTACACCTTC
NA,TRBV14,NA,TRBJ1-1,15,CASSQAGRKNTEAFF,TGTGCCAGCAGCCAAGCAGGCAGGAAGAACACTGAAGCTTTCTTT
NA,TRBV5-4,NA,TRBJ1-5,15,CASSLEAGWNQPQHF,TGTGCCAGCAGCTTGGAGGCAGGGTGGAATCAGCCCCAGCATTTT
NA,TRBV6-5,NA,TRBJ2-7,15,CASTHPMDGTYEQYF,TGTGCCAGCACTCACCCAATGGACGGGACCTACGAGCAGTACTTC
TRBD1,TRBV11-2,NA,TRBJ2-2,17,CASSLGRQGANTGELFF,TGTGCCAGCAGCTTAGGACGGCAGGGGGCGAACACCGGGGAGCTGTTTTTT
NA,TRBV28,few,TRBJ1-5,15,CASSSGEYSNQPQHF,TGTGCCAGCAGTTCCGGGGAATATAGCAATCAGCCCCAGCATTTT
NA,TRBV19,NA,TRBJ1-3,16,CASSFRDTTSGNTIYF,TGTGCCAGTAGTTTCCGGGACACGACTTCTGGAAACACCATATATTTT
TRBD1,TRBV7-2,NA,TRBJ2-7,15,CASSPARRGIYEQYF,TGTGCCAGCAGCCCGGCCCGCAGGGGGATTTACGAGCAGTACTTC
NA,TRBV14,NA,TRBJ1-1,13,CASSQVSGAEAFF,TGTGCCAGCAGCCAAGTGTCCGGGGCTGAAGCTTTCTTT
NA,TRBV5-1,few,TRBJ1-5,13,CASSLGPNQPQHF,TGCGCCAGCAGCTTGGGGCCCAATCAGCCCCAGCATTTT
TRBD1,TRBV11-2,NA,TRBJ1-1,15,CASSLTGTGSPEAFF,TGTGCCAGCAGCTTAACCGGGACAGGGAGCCCTGAAGCTTTCTTT
TRBD1,TRBV10-3,NA,TRBJ1-6,16,CAISELGQGAGSPLHF,TGTGCCATCAGTGAGTTAGGACAGGGGGCTGGCTCACCCCTCCACTTT
NA,TRBV7-2,NA,TRBJ2-5,15,CASSSQWAVQETQYF,TGTGCCAGCAGCTCACAGTGGGCTGTCCAAGAGACCCAGTACTTC